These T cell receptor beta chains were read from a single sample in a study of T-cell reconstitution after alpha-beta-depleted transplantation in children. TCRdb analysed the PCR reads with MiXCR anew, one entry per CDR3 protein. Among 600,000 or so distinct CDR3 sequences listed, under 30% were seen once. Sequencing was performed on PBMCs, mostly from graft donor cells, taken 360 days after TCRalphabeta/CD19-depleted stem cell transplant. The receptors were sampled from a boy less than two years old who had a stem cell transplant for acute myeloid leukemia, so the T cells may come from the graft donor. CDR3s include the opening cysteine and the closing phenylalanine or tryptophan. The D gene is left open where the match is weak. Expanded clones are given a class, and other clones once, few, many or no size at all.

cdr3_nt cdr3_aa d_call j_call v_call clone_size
TGTGCCACCAGTGATGGGACTAGCGGGGGGGAGGAGCAGTTCTTC CATSDGTSGGEEQFF TRBD2 TRBJ2-1 TRBV24-1 many
TGCGCCAGCAGCTTGAACAGGTTGAACACCGGGGAGCTGTTTTTT CASSLNRLNTGELFF - TRBJ2-2 TRBV5-1 few
TGTGCCAGCAGGTCGACAGGGGGCGGATCTGGAAACACCATATATTTT CASRSTGGGSGNTIYF TRBD1 TRBJ1-3 TRBV12-3/TRBV12-4 many
TGTGCCACCAGTGATCCCCGGGAGGCTGAAGCTTTCTTT CATSDPREAEAFF - TRBJ1-1 TRBV24-1 many
TGCAGTGCTAGACGAGTTGGGGTAGGCCAGCCCCAGCATTTT CSARRVGVGQPQHF - TRBJ1-5 TRBV20-1 -
TGTGCCAGCAGTGAAGAGATAGCGGGCGGAGAGACCCAGTACTTC CASSEEIAGGETQYF TRBD2 TRBJ2-5 TRBV6-1 -
TGTGCCACCAGCAGACAAGACAGGGGCTATGGCTACACCTTC CATSRQDRGYGYTF TRBD1 TRBJ1-2 TRBV15 -
TGTGCCAGCAGGGAAGGGACAGCTGAAGCTTTCTTT CASREGTAEAFF TRBD1 TRBJ1-1 TRBV6-6 many
TGTGCCAGCAGCCCCCTATCGACAGGGCCGGGTGAGCAGTTCTTC CASSPLSTGPGEQFF TRBD1 TRBJ2-1 TRBV9 -
TGCAGTGCTAGAGTCGGGGACGAAAGCCCCTACGAGCAGTACTTC CSARVGDESPYEQYF - TRBJ2-7 TRBV20-1 -
TGTGCCAGCAGTTCCGCGGGGCCTGGAAACACCATATATTTT CASSSAGPGNTIYF - TRBJ1-3 TRBV12-3/TRBV12-4 few
TGTGCCAGCAGCGGAACAGGGGTGGACACCGGGGAGCTGTTTTTT CASSGTGVDTGELFF TRBD1 TRBJ2-2 TRBV6-1 -
TGTGCCAGCAGCGGGACTAGCGGGGGCTCCTACAATGAGCAGTTCTTC CASSGTSGGSYNEQFF TRBD2 TRBJ2-1 TRBV9 -
TGCAGTGCCTGGGGCCGGACAGGGGGTATAACTTTCTTT CSAWGRTGGITFF TRBD1 TRBJ1-1 TRBV20-1 many
TGTGCCAGCAGCAGAAATAGCGGGGGGCCTTTACGGTTCTTC CASSRNSGGPLRFF TRBD2 TRBJ2-1 TRBV7-2 many
TGCAGTGCTAGAGATCGGGGAGCGGAGACCCTCTACGAGCAGTACTTC CSARDRGAETLYEQYF - TRBJ2-7 TRBV20-1 -
TGCAGCGTACTGACTAGCGGGGGCTCCTACGAGCAGTACTTC CSVLTSGGSYEQYF TRBD2 TRBJ2-7 TRBV29-1 few
TGCAGTGCTAGGACAGCACTACCCCAGTACTTC CSARTALPQYF - TRBJ2-5 TRBV20-1 many
TGTGCCAGCAGTATTCGGACTAGCGGCACAGATACGCAGTATTTT CASSIRTSGTDTQYF TRBD2 TRBJ2-3 TRBV12-3/TRBV12-4 few
TGTGCCAGCAGTTACCGGGCGGGGGAGGAAAGAACAGATACGCAGTATTTT CASSYRAGEERTDTQYF TRBD2 TRBJ2-3 TRBV6-5 -
TGTGCCAGCAGTTTGTTCCGGGACCCCGGGGAGCTGTTTTTT CASSLFRDPGELFF - TRBJ2-2 TRBV12-3/TRBV12-4 -
TGTGCCAGCAGTTTATCTAGGACTTACTACGAGCAGTACTTC CASSLSRTYYEQYF - TRBJ2-7 TRBV27 many
TGTGCCAGCAGCCCACGGGACAGTTACAATGAGCAGTTCTTC CASSPRDSYNEQFF TRBD1 TRBJ2-1 TRBV18 many
TGTGCCAGCAGTCCACCGGGACTCACCTGGTACGAGCAGTACTTC CASSPPGLTWYEQYF - TRBJ2-7 TRBV6-1 -
TGTGCCAGCAGCTTAGTCGTCAGTACCTACGAGCAGTACTTC CASSLVVSTYEQYF - TRBJ2-7 TRBV7-2 few
TGCAGTGCTAGAACTTTTCCGGGGGGACTCCCCTACAATGAGCAGTTCTTC CSARTFPGGLPYNEQFF TRBD2 TRBJ2-1 TRBV20-1 many
TGCAGCGTTGCCCGACCCAGGGATGGGGCCAACGTCCTGACTTTC CSVARPRDGANVLTF - TRBJ2-6 TRBV29-1 -
TGTGCCAGCAGTTTGAGTCTGAAAGGGGGGGCCTCCGGCTATGGCTACACCTTC CASSLSLKGGASGYGYTF - TRBJ1-2 TRBV28 -
TGCAGTGCTAGCCTAGCGCAGACGACCCAGTACTTC CSASLAQTTQYF - TRBJ2-5 TRBV20-1 many
TGTGCCAGCTCCAACGGGGGGGCGGAGACCCAGTACTTC CASSNGGAETQYF TRBD2 TRBJ2-5 TRBV7-3 few
TGCGCCAGCAGCCTCGACAGGGGGGGCTACGAGCAGTACTTC CASSLDRGGYEQYF TRBD1 TRBJ2-7 TRBV4-3 -
TGTGCCAGCAGCAAAGGGGCAGGGCTGGCCCCTAACTATGGCTACACCTTC CASSKGAGLAPNYGYTF - TRBJ1-2 TRBV21-1 -
TGTGCCAGCACAAGACAGGGAAGCACCGGGGAGCTGTTTTTT CASTRQGSTGELFF TRBD1 TRBJ2-2 TRBV12-3/TRBV12-4 few
TGTGCCATCAGTGAGTCTCCTGACAGGCCCCTCTCCTACAATGAGCAGTTCTTC CAISESPDRPLSYNEQFF - TRBJ2-1 TRBV10-3 many
TGCAGTGCTATACAAGGGGTCGGCTCACCCCTCCACTTT CSAIQGVGSPLHF - TRBJ1-6 TRBV20-1 many
TGCAGTGCTAGAGTCGTTCGAGCGGGGTATACCGGGGAGCTGTTTTTT CSARVVRAGYTGELFF TRBD2 TRBJ2-2 TRBV20-1 few
TGTGCCAGCTCCCGGACTCCACAACGCAATCAGCCCCAGCATTTT CASSRTPQRNQPQHF - TRBJ1-5 TRBV12-3/TRBV12-4 -
TGCGCCAGCAGCAACACGGGACAGGATGACAATGAGCAGTTCTTC CASSNTGQDDNEQFF TRBD1 TRBJ2-1 TRBV5-1 many
TGTGCCAGCAGCGGGGGGACAGGGGGCCTCTCCTACGAGCAGTACTTC CASSGGTGGLSYEQYF - TRBJ2-7 TRBV21-1 -
TGCAGTGCTAGAGATAGGATGCAGGGGGCCACTGAAGCTTTCTTT CSARDRMQGATEAFF TRBD1 TRBJ1-1 TRBV20-1 few
TGCAGTGCTAGAGGAATTGCGGGGGTAAATGAGCAGTTCTTC CSARGIAGVNEQFF TRBD2 TRBJ2-1 TRBV20-1 many
TGTGCCAGCAGTTATTACGCCGGGAGCGTGTGGCCCCAGCATTTT CASSYYAGSVWPQHF - TRBJ1-5 TRBV6-5 -
TGTGCCAGCAGACCCGGGACGGACTCATATAATTCACCCCTCCACTTT CASRPGTDSYNSPLHF - TRBJ1-6 TRBV27 many
TGTGCCAGCAGCTTAGGGGGGGGAGAGGCGAATCGAAAGCAGTTCTTC CASSLGGGEANRKQFF TRBD2 TRBJ2-1 TRBV7-2 -
TGTGCCAGCAGTTACCCTTGGCTGGGGGAGACCCAGTACTTC CASSYPWLGETQYF - TRBJ2-5 TRBV28 few
TGTGCCATCAGTGAGAGGCAGGGGGGCACCGGGGAGCTGTTTTTT CAISERQGGTGELFF - TRBJ2-2 TRBV10-3 -
TGTGCCAGCAGTTTATTAACCAGGGGACTCATGAACACCGGGGAGCTGTTTTTT CASSLLTRGLMNTGELFF - TRBJ2-2 TRBV28 few
TGTGCCAGCAGTGAAGCGGGGGTCCACAATGAGCAGTTCTTC CASSEAGVHNEQFF TRBD2 TRBJ2-1 TRBV25-1 few
TGTGCCAGCAGTTACTTGGCAGGAGATAGCAATCAGCCCCAGCATTTT CASSYLAGDSNQPQHF - TRBJ1-5 TRBV6-5 few
TGCAGTGCTGGGCTAGCGGGGTCCTACAATGAGCAGTTCTTC CSAGLAGSYNEQFF TRBD2 TRBJ2-1 TRBV20-1 many
TGTGCCAGCACCTCCAAGGGGCGCCAGGCGGGTAACTCACCCCTCCACTTT CASTSKGRQAGNSPLHF - TRBJ1-6 TRBV12-3/TRBV12-4 few
TGCAGTGCTAGTCCCCTGGGGGCGGACGAGACCCAGTACTTC CSASPLGADETQYF - TRBJ2-5 TRBV20-1 few
TGTGCCAGCAGTTACCACGGACAGGGACAGGAATCACCCCTCCACTTT CASSYHGQGQESPLHF TRBD1 TRBJ1-6 TRBV6-5 -
TGTGCCAGCAGTCCCTACCCGCGGACGGGCGAGACCCAGTACTTC CASSPYPRTGETQYF - TRBJ2-5 TRBV6-1 -